The 28 T cell receptor beta chains below were found in one sample sequenced in a study of T cells in Graves' hyperthyroidism and ophthalmopathy. RNA transcripts served as the template for amplifying TCR beta CDR3 regions. The HTBI primer set was used in a first-round RT-PCR of the TCR CDR3. TCRdb re-derived calls from the multiplex PCR reads in MiXCR, one entry per CDR3 protein. The profile covers a few hundred thousand distinct CDR3 sequences, with 13% appearing a single time and roughly 9.2% taken by the ten largest. The sample was blood. These receptors were collected from a woman aged 18-35 years with Graves' hyperthyroidism.

This clonotype was seen many times. The chain has TRBV10-2 and TRBJ2-1; D call uncertain. V shed 6 bases and J shed 3 bases, with 12 bases lying between them. This CDR3 has 14 residues. Per the germline V gene, CDR1 is WSHSY and CDR2 is SAAADI. The CDR3 coding sequence is TGCGCCAGCAGCACGACGGAAATCTACAATGAGCAGTTCTTC. Encoded protein: CASSTTEIYNEQFF.

This clonotype was counted at least ten times. The rearrangement links TRBV11-1 to TRBJ2-1; TRBD2 agrees at 13 bases. The junction had 22 bases not matched to a gene; V was cut back by 1 base and J by 4 bases. CDR3 length: 23 residues. Germline V gene data show CDR1 as SGHAT and CDR2 as FQDESV (reference sequence). Here the CDR3 reads CASSLGYGAPRLAGGGVYNEQFF. The CDR3 bases are TGTGCCAGCAGCTTAGGGTATGGAGCGCCTCGACTAGCGGGAGGAGGAGTGTACAATGAGCAGTTCTTC.

This clonotype was seen at least ten times. The chain recombines TRBV28 with TRBJ1-4; D is unresolved. The CDR3 spans 14 residues. The V end lost 3 bases, the J end lost 7 bases, and 12 bases lay between the germline ends. Germline CDR1 MDHEN, CDR2 SYDVKM. The CDR3 nucleotides read TGTGCCAGCAGTTTGAGTGGAACTTTTGAAAAACTGTTTTTT. Encoded protein: CASSLSGTFEKLFF.

This chain connects TRBV3-1 to TRBJ2-7; the match to TRBD1 covers 8 bases. The V gene's germline CDR1 is LGHDT and CDR2 YNNKEL (reference sequence). V shed 4 bases and J 2 bases; nucleotides not matched to a gene: 22. The CDR3 sequence is 20 residues long. CDR3 region: CASSLRATGEKRRGTYEQYF. The DNA for the CDR3 is TGTGCCAGCAGCCTCAGGGCGACAGGGGAAAAAAGGAGGGGAACCTACGAGCAGTACTTC.

At least ten counts were recorded for this clonotype. This chain links TRBV7-9 with TRBJ1-1; D is perhaps TRBD1 (6 bases). CDR3 length: 14 amino acids. Germline values: CDR1 SEHNR, CDR2 FQNEAQ (reference sequence). Trimming took 6 bases from V and 11 from J, leaving 22 bases between them. CDR3 amino acids: CASSSSGGGVRAFF. CDR3 bases: TGTGCCAGCAGTTCCTCGGGGGGGGGCGTGAGGGCTTTCTTT. Filled out from reference TRBV7-9 and TRBJ1-1, the complete variable domain reads DTGVSQNPRHKITKRGQNVTFRCDPISEHNRLYWYRQTLGQGPEFLTYFQNEAQLEKSRLLSDRFSAERPKGSFSTLEIQRTEQGDSAMYLCASSSSGGGVRAFFGQGTRLTVV.

This clonotype showed up just a few times. This chain connects TRBV9 to TRBJ2-7; the D gene could be TRBD1 or TRBD2 (5 bases each). Germline CDR1 SGDLS, CDR2 YYNGEE. Trimming left V 6 bases short and J 3 bases short, with 13 bases between. The CDR3 is 13 amino acids. In DNA form, the CDR3 reads TGTGCCAGCAATGCGGGCAGGGACTACGAGCAGTACTTC. Translating it yields CASNAGRDYEQYF.

This clonotype was found many times. The genes are TRBV28 and TRBJ1-2; D gene uncertain. The CDR3 is 12 residues long. The V end was cut by 3 bases, the J end by 4 bases, with 6 bases between. The germline V gene encodes CDR1 MDHEN and CDR2 SYDVKM. CDR3 amino acids: CASSFGSYGYTF. The CDR3, as DNA: TGTGCCAGCAGTTTTGGCAGCTATGGCTACACCTTC.

The chain carries TRBV4-2 and TRBJ2-7; maybe TRBD1 (6 bases). The germline V gene encodes CDR1 LGHNA and CDR2 YNFKEQ. This CDR3 comprises 13 residues. V lost 9 bases and J 6 bases, leaving 18 bases between the germline ends. As DNA, the CDR3 is TGTGCCAGGCGCTTCCGGACAGCCCGCGAGCAGTACTTC. Translation: CARRFRTAREQYF.

In its sample, this clonotype was seen once. The chain has TRBV5-4 and TRBJ2-2; D might be TRBD2 (5 bases). Trimming pared 5 bases from V and 1 base from J, leaving 9 bases between. The germline CDR1 and CDR2 sequences are SGHNT and YYREEE (reference sequence). The CDR3 is 14 amino acids. CDR3 DNA: TGTGCCAGCAGAACCCGGGGGAACACCGGGGAGCTGTTTTTT. The encoded protein is CASRTRGNTGELFF.

This clonotype was seen only a few times. The rearrangement joins TRBV20-1 to TRBJ2-1; TRBD1 matches at 10 bases. CDR3 length equals 15 residues. After removal of 2 bases from V and 7 bases from J, the junction contained 8 bases not matched to a gene. CDR1 DFQATT and CDR2 SNEGSKA come from the germline V gene (reference sequence). The CDR3 DNA reads TGCAGTGCTAGAAGGACAGGGGGGAGGATGAATGAGCAGTTCTTC. Protein product: CSARRTGGRMNEQFF.

For this clonotype: A read error may explain this, as a much larger clone is one base away. The chain combines TRBV15 with TRBJ1-1; D possibly corresponds to TRBD1 (5 bases). The germline V gene encodes CDR1 LNHNV and CDR2 YYDKDF (reference sequence). CDR3 size: 13 residues. The V end lost 4 bases, the J end lost 3 bases, and 9 bases lay between the germline ends. This CDR3 reads CATSISGDTEAFF. In nucleotides, the CDR3 is TGTGCCACCAGCATATCGGGGGACACTGAAGCTTTCTTT.

This clonotype was seen only a few times. The chain recombines TRBV6-2 or TRBV6-3 with TRBJ2-7; maybe TRBD2 (6 bases). The CDR3 length is 14 residues. Looked up from germline, CDR1 is MNHEY and CDR2 is SVGEGT. Trimming took 5 bases from V and 2 from J, leaving 13 bases between them. The CDR3 here is CASSGLWGAYEQYF. CDR3 DNA sequence: TGTGCCAGCAGTGGCCTTTGGGGGGCCTACGAGCAGTACTTC.

In its sample, this clonotype was seen many times. The V gene is TRBV15, the J gene TRBJ1-2, with a possible D match to TRBD1 (5 bases). CDR3 length equals 15 residues. Germline CDR1 and CDR2: LNHNV and YYDKDF (reference sequence). Trimming took off 1 base at V and 2 bases at J, with 11 bases between the two ends. In nucleotides, the CDR3 is TGTGCCACCAGCAGAGTTCAGGGCAAGAACTATGGCTACACCTTC. Amino acids: CATSRVQGKNYGYTF.

The table lists this clonotype with many counts. The chain is built from TRBV12-3 or TRBV12-4 and TRBJ1-2; D unclear. V dropped 3 bases and J dropped 3 bases, with 11 bases sitting between them. This CDR3 region has 14 residues. CDR3: CASSLSSEDYGYTF. CDR3 DNA: TGTGCCAGCAGTTTGAGCAGTGAAGACTATGGCTACACCTTC.

In its sample, this clonotype was seen many times. The chain joins TRBV20-1 to TRBJ2-7; 8 bases match TRBD2. This CDR3 is built from 17 residues. V shed 2 bases, J shed 0 bases, and the junction held 12 bases outside the gene matches. Germline CDR1 and CDR2: DFQATT and SNEGSKA (reference sequence). The CDR3 loop reads CSARSPGGAGGSYEQYF. CDR3 sequence (DNA): TGCAGTGCTAGATCCCCGGGAGGGGCCGGCGGCTCCTACGAGCAGTACTTC.

V and J are TRBV4-2 and TRBJ2-7; TRBD2 agrees at 7 bases. With V trimmed by 4 bases and J by 4 bases, 7 bases remained unmatched. CDR1 is LGHNA, CDR2 YNFKEQ, per germline. The CDR3 is made up of 14 amino acids. The CDR3 DNA follows: TGTGCCAGCAGCCCGTTCGGGGGGACTTACGAGCAGTACTTC. Amino acids: CASSPFGGTYEQYF.

This clonotype came up many times. This chain joins TRBV27 and TRBJ2-2, with 12 bases identical to TRBD2. Unmatched junction bases numbered 9, after V lost 1 base and J lost 6 bases. Germline CDR1 and CDR2: MNHEY and SMNVEV (reference sequence). This CDR3 has 18 residues. CDR3 sequence: CASSLWGPGLAGPGELFF. The CDR3 nucleotides read TGTGCCAGCAGTTTATGGGGACCGGGACTAGCGGGTCCCGGGGAGCTGTTTTTT.

The chain uses TRBV4-1 and TRBJ2-2; 11 positions agree with TRBD2. The CDR3 spans 16 residues. Germline trimming cut 4 bases from V and 2 bases from J; bases unmatched to any gene: 3. Germline assignment: CDR1 MGHRA and CDR2 YSYEKL. CDR3 in amino acids: CASSRSGGANTGELFF. Here the CDR3 DNA reads TGCGCCAGCAGCCGTAGCGGGGGGGCCAACACCGGGGAGCTGTTTTTT.

This clonotype was seen ten or more times. The chain links TRBV2 to TRBJ1-3, with TRBD1 matching over 12 bases. Germline V gene sequence: CDR1 SNHLY, CDR2 FYNNEI. This CDR3 has 17 amino acids. The V segment lost 7 bases and the J segment 2 bases; nucleotides outside the gene matches: 9. Here the CDR3 reads CASTRNGDRGPGNTIYF. The DNA for the CDR3 is TGTGCCAGCACTCGAAATGGGGACAGGGGGCCTGGAAACACCATATATTTT. Full variable domain (outside the CDR3, taken from reference TRBV2 and TRBJ1-3): EPEVTQTPSHQVTQMGQEVILRCVPISNHLYFYWYRQILGQKVEFLVSFYNNEISEKSEIFDDQFSVERPDGSNFTLKIRSTKLEDSAMYFCASTRNGDRGPGNTIYFGEGSWLTVV.

The sample holds many counts of this clonotype. At one boundary the junction diverges from the germline segment, which might be a read error. The genes are TRBV2 and TRBJ1-3; D not certain. Germline assignment: CDR1 SNHLY and CDR2 FYNNEI. This CDR3 has 16 amino acids. The DNA for the CDR3 is TGTGCCACCAGTCGGCCCAGGACCTCCTCTGGAAACACCATATATTTT. It translates to CATSRPRTSSGNTIYF.

This clonotype was picked up many times. V usage is TRBV10-3 and J usage is TRBJ2-1, with 8 bases lining up with TRBD1. This CDR3 contains 15 residues. The V gene's germline CDR1 is ENHRY and CDR2 SYGVKD. Unmatched junction bases numbered 5, after V lost 4 bases and J lost 3 bases. The CDR3 DNA sequence: TGTGCCATCAGTGCGACAGGGGTCGGCTACAATGAGCAGTTCTTC. Translated: CAISATGVGYNEQFF.

This clonotype was seen a few times. A much larger clone differs from this one at a single base, so this may be a read error. V and J are TRBV6-9 and TRBJ1-1, with a possible D match to TRBD1 (6 bases). CDR1 MNHGY and CDR2 SVAAGI come from the germline V gene. This CDR3 contains 15 residues. V was trimmed by 2 bases and J by 0 bases, leaving 10 bases between them. The CDR3: CASSYPGGLNTEAFF. The CDR3 DNA reads TGTGCCAGCAGTTATCCTGGGGGCTTGAACACTGAAGCTTTCTTT.

This clonotype was counted at least ten times. The chain links TRBV3-1 to TRBJ2-7; D is tentatively TRBD1 or TRBD2 (5 bases each). With 4 bases removed from V and 1 base from J, the gap between germline ends came to 14 bases. The CDR3 is 15 amino acids. Germline CDR1 and CDR2: LGHDT and YNNKEL (reference sequence). The CDR3 DNA follows: TGTGCCAGCAGCCTCCTCGGGACCGCGTCCTACGAGCAGTACTTC. As protein: CASSLLGTASYEQYF.

The chain links TRBV25-1 to TRBJ1-6, with no clear D. The CDR3 consists of 15 residues. With 3 bases removed from V and 5 bases from J, the gap between germline ends came to 11 bases. Germline V gene data show CDR1 as MGHDK and CDR2 as SYGVNS. The DNA of the CDR3 is TGTGCCAGCAGTGAGACGCGGTACGATAATTCACCCCTCCACTTT. This gives the protein CASSETRYDNSPLHF.

This clonotype occurred many times. CDR3 amino acids: CAWSPPSLYAQYF. Here the CDR3 DNA reads TGTGCCTGGAGTCCTCCTTCTCTTTATGCGCAGTACTTC. The chain couples TRBV30 to TRBJ2-7, with D unclear. CDR3 length equals 13 residues. Germline lookup yields CDR1 GTSNPN and CDR2 SVGIG (reference sequence). V dropped 2 bases and J dropped 9 bases, with 17 bases sitting between them.

This clonotype was observed at least ten times. The chain links TRBV6-1 to TRBJ2-7, with a weak D call TRBD2 (7 bases). From germline, CDR1 is MNHNS and CDR2 SASEGT. CDR3 length equals 13 residues. Trimming removed 1 base at V and 6 bases at J, with 10 bases between. The CDR3: CASSEGRGGEQYF. CDR3 DNA: TGTGCCAGCAGTGAAGGAAGGGGGGGCGAGCAGTACTTC.

On this clonotype: With a much larger clone just one base away, this may be a read error. This chain connects TRBV29-1 to TRBJ2-3; TRBD2 aligns across 12 bases. Germline CDR1 SQVTM, CDR2 ANQGSEA. This CDR3 region has 15 residues. This CDR3 is CSVPTTSGSTDTRYF. CDR3 nucleotides: TGCAGCGTTCCCACGACTAGCGGGAGTACAGATACGCGGTATTTT.

This clonotype was detected many times. J is TRBJ1-4 and V is TRBV30; D is perhaps TRBD1 (5 bases). This CDR3 is built from 15 residues. Germline loops: CDR1 GTSNPN, CDR2 SVGIG (reference sequence). V was cut by 2 bases and J by 12 bases, with 22 bases left in between. CDR3 sequence: CAWSLGLGKRGELFF. The CDR3 bases are TGTGCCTGGAGTCTGGGACTCGGGAAACGAGGGGAACTGTTTTTT. Drawing the rest from reference TRBV30 and TRBJ1-4, the complete variable domain is SQTIHQWPATLVQPVGSPLSLECTVEGTSNPNLYWYRQAAGRGLQLLFYSVGIGQISSEVPQNLSASRPQDRQFILSSKKLLLSDSGFYLCAWSLGLGKRGELFFGSGTQLSVL.